The rows below give T cell receptor beta chains drawn from one sample of a study of blood T cell repertoires in COVID-19. Some clones are missing from TCRdb's copy, which holds only in-frame ones; the method was immunoSEQ multiplex PCR. Seen here are roughly 190,000 clones, approximately 85% observed once, and the top ten hold less than 9%. The sequenced sample consisted of peripheral blood. The source is an older woman with acute or convalescent COVID-19. Each CDR3 is given with its conserved first and last residue. The order of the fields is J gene, clone size, D gene, CDR3 length, V gene, CDR3 DNA, CDR3 protein. The D gene is left open where the match is weak. Size values are once, few and many counts, or a class for expanded clones, and some rows have none.

TRBJ1-1 | NA | NA | 13 | TRBV5-1 | TGCGCCAGCGCCCTTAGCAGGGCCGGTGAAGCTTTCTTT | CASALSRAGEAFF
TRBJ2-1 | many | TRBD2 | 16 | TRBV14 | TGTGCCAGCAGCCAAGATATGTTAGCGGGAGGTCGGGAGCAGTTCTTC | CASSQDMLAGGREQFF
TRBJ2-1 | NA | TRBD2 | 18 | TRBV6-6 | TGTGCCAGCAGTCGCACTACCTTGACACTAGCGGGAGTGGATGAGCAGTTCTTC | CASSRTTLTLAGVDEQFF
TRBJ1-1 | NA | NA | 14 | TRBV28 | TGTGCCAGCATCGCCCCAGGGCTGAACACTGAAGCTTTCTTT | CASIAPGLNTEAFF
TRBJ2-2 | NA | TRBD2 | 16 | TRBV7-8 | TGTGCCAGCAGTTCCGGGGGAGGGCGAGCCACCGGGGAGCTGTTTTTT | CASSSGGGRATGELFF
TRBJ2-7 | NA | NA | 14 | TRBV9 | TGTGCCAGCAGCGTAGGCGGGATCTCCTACGAGCAGTACTTC | CASSVGGISYEQYF
TRBJ1-3 | NA | NA | 15 | TRBV7-5 | TGTGCCAGAAGCTTCCGTATCCCCTCTGGAAACACCATATATTTT | CARSFRIPSGNTIYF
TRBJ1-2 | NA | TRBD1 | 14 | TRBV27 | TGTGCCAGCAGGCAGACAGGGGGCGCCTATGGCTACACCTTC | CASRQTGGAYGYTF
TRBJ2-1 | NA | TRBD1 | 16 | TRBV7-3 | TGTGCCAGCAGCTTAATCCCGGGACAGACAAACAATGAGCAGTTCTTC | CASSLIPGQTNNEQFF
TRBJ2-1 | once | TRBD1 | 17 | TRBV5-1 | TGCGCCAGCAGCTTGGTCGGGACAGCTCTTTCCTACAATGAGCAGTTCTTC | CASSLVGTALSYNEQFF
TRBJ1-6 | NA | TRBD1 | 18 | TRBV11-3 | TGTGCCAGCAGCCCAATCACAGGACAGGGAGCGACAGGCTCACCCCTCCACTTT | CASSPITGQGATGSPLHF
TRBJ1-4 | NA | TRBD1 | 12 | TRBV2 | TGTGCCAGCAGGGAACAGGGGGGAAAACTGTTTTTT | CASREQGGKLFF
TRBJ2-2 | NA | NA | 14 | TRBV29-1 | TGCAGCGTCGCCGTCTTGGGGGAGGCCGGGGAGCTGTTTTTT | CSVAVLGEAGELFF
TRBJ2-3 | few | TRBD2 | 16 | TRBV28 | TGTGCCAGCAAACTACTAGCGGGATGGGGCACAGATACGCAGTATTTT | CASKLLAGWGTDTQYF
TRBJ1-5 | once | TRBD1 | 14 | TRBV6-6 | TGTGCCAGCAGTTTGGGACAGGGTAATCAGCCCCAGCATTTT | CASSLGQGNQPQHF
TRBJ2-2 | NA | TRBD2 | 16 | TRBV24-1 | TGTGCCACCAGCGGGACTAGCGGGAGGGACACCGGGGAGCTGTTTTTT | CATSGTSGRDTGELFF
TRBJ2-1 | NA | TRBD2 | 14 | TRBV19 | TGTGCCAGTAGTATTCCCGGGACTAACAATGAGCAGTTCTTC | CASSIPGTNNEQFF
TRBJ1-1 | NA | NA | 15 | TRBV7-9 | TGTGCCAGCAGCTTGGGAGGCGTCTGGAACACTGAAGCTTTCTTT | CASSLGGVWNTEAFF